These 3 T cell receptor beta chains were all obtained from the same sample, sequenced in a study of blood T cell repertoires in COVID-19 (dated by TCRdb to the early 2020s). To prepare the library, the immunoSEQ multiplex PCR assay was applied. TCRdb re-hosts the immuneACCESS table, in-frame sequences only. Its copies lack some clones; in the studies checked, an unresolved V gene accounts for under half of them, and the cause for the rest is not known. The sample table contains about 110,000 clones; only one count was recorded for 81% of them. The ten largest clonotypes hold roughly two fifths of the sample. The sample consisted of peripheral blood. The receptors were gathered from an older man with acute or convalescent COVID-19.

The rearrangement links TRBV18 to TRBJ1-1; 7 bases line up with TRBD1. V was clipped by 1 base and J by 2 bases; unmatched bases: 1. CDR3 size: 14 residues. Germline V gene lookup returns CDR1 KGHSH and CDR2 LQKENI. CDR3 loop: CASSPQGANTEAFF. CDR3 nucleotide sequence: TGTGCCAGCTCACCACAGGGGGCTAACACTGAAGCTTTCTTT.

This rearrangement joins TRBV7-2 to TRBJ2-5; 10 bases map to TRBD2. The CDR3 is 14 amino acids. CDR1 is SGHTA, CDR2 FQGNSA, per germline. The V and J ends lost 5 bases and 4 bases, in that order; junction bases with no gene match: 4. The CDR3 here is CASSPGLAIETQYF. The CDR3 DNA reads TGTGCCAGCAGCCCGGGACTAGCGATAGAGACCCAGTACTTC. Using reference TRBV7-2 and TRBJ2-5 for the parts outside the CDR3, the full variable domain is GAGVSQSPSNKVTEKGKDVELRCDPISGHTALYWYRQSLGQGLEFLIYFQGNSAPDKSGLPSDRFSAERTGGSVSTLTIQRTQQEDSAVYLCASSPGLAIETQYFGPGTRLLVL.

This rearrangement joins TRBV7-9 to TRBJ2-1; 9 bases match TRBD2. This CDR3 contains 15 residues. The germline CDR1 and CDR2 sequences are SEHNR and FQNEAQ (reference sequence). Unmatched junction bases numbered 1, after V lost 0 bases and J lost 4 bases. CDR3 DNA: TGTGCCAGCAGCTTAGCGCTAGCGGGGTACAATGAGCAGTTCTTC. It is translated as CASSLALAGYNEQFF.